The clone carrying this T cell receptor beta chain showed up just once. Its antigen is not identified. This sample is part of a study of shared clonotypes between healthy human individuals. Positive CCR7 selection of CD45RO-negative cells yielded the naive CD8 cells, and terminally differentiated effector memory CD45RA+ cells were excluded. The ends were cut back, 8 bases at V and 1 base at J, with 9 bases in the middle. The CDR3 covers 12 residues. Germline V gene sequence: CDR1 SEHNR, CDR2 FQNEAQ (reference sequence). Method: immunoSEQ multiplex PCR; TCRdb's copy keeps in-frame clones and lacks some. The table lists about 2 million clones, over 85% of them singletons. The study's findings and limits: What naive subsets generally showed was a larger estimated richness than memory subsets showed.

V is TRBV7-9 and J is TRBJ2-7; D is uncertain. The sample was naive CD8+ T cells sorted from blood. This sequence was found in a man younger than 35 in good health. The CDR3 region has the DNA TGTGCCAGCGCCCCTGGATCCTACGAGCAGTACTTC. Translated, it gives CASAPGSYEQYF.